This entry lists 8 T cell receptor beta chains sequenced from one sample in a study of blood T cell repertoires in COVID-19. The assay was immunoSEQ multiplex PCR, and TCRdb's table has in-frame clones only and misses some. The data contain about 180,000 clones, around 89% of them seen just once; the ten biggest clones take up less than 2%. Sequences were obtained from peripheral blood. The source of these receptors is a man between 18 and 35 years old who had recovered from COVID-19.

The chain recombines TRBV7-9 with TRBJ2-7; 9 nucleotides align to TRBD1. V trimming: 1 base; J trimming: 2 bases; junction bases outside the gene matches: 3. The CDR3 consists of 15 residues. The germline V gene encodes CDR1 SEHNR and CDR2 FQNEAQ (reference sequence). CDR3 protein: CASSLETGGTYEQYF. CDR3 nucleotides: TGTGCCAGCAGCTTAGAAACAGGGGGCACCTACGAGCAGTACTTC.

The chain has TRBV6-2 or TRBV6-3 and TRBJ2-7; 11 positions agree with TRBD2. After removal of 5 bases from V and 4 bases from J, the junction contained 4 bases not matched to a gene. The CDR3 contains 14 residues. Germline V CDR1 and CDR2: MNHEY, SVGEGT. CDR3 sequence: CASSVGTSGYEQYF. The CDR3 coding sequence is TGTGCCAGCAGTGTTGGGACTAGCGGTTACGAGCAGTACTTC.

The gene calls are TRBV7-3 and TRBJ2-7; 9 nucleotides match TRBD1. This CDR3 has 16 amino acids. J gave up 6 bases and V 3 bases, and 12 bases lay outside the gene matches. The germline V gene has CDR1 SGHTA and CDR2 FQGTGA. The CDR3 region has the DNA TGTGCCAGCAGCTTCCATCCCGAGACAGGGGGTCTCGAGCAGTACTTC. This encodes CASSFHPETGGLEQYF.

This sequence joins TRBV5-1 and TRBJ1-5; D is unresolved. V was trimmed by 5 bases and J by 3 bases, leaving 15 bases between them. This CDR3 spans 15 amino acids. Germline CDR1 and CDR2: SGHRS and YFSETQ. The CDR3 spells CASSTQPGFNQPQHF. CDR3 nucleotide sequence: TGCGCCAGCAGTACACAACCGGGGTTCAATCAGCCCCAGCATTTT.

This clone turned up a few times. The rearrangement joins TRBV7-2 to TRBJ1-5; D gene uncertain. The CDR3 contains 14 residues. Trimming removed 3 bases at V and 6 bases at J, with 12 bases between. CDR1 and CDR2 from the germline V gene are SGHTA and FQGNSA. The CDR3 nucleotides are TGTGCCAGCAGCTTGGTTCGGGAAATTCAGCCCCAGCATTTT. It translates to CASSLVREIQPQHF.

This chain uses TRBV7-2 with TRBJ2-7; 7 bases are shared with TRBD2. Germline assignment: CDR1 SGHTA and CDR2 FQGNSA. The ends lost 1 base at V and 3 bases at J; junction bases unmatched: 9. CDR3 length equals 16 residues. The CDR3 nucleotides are TGTGCCAGCAGCTTAGGTTCGAGCGGGGCGATCTACGAGCAGTACTTC. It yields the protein CASSLGSSGAIYEQYF.

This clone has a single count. DNA for the CDR3: TGTGCCATCAGGAGCGACAGGGAACAACAAGAGACCCAGTACTTC. Translated, it gives CAIRSDREQQETQYF. J is TRBJ2-5 and V is TRBV10-3, with TRBD1 matching 7 bases. V trimming: 6 bases; J trimming: 2 bases; junction bases outside the gene matches: 9. The V gene's germline CDR1 is ENHRY and CDR2 SYGVKD. The CDR3 sequence is 15 residues long.

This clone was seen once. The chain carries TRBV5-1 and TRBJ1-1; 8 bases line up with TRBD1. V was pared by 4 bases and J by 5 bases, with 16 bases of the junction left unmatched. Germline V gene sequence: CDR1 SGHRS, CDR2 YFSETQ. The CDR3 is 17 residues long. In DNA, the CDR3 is TGCGCCAGCAGCCTACCCCGAGGGACAGGTGGGGGGACTGAAGCTTTCTTT. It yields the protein CASSLPRGTGGGTEAFF.